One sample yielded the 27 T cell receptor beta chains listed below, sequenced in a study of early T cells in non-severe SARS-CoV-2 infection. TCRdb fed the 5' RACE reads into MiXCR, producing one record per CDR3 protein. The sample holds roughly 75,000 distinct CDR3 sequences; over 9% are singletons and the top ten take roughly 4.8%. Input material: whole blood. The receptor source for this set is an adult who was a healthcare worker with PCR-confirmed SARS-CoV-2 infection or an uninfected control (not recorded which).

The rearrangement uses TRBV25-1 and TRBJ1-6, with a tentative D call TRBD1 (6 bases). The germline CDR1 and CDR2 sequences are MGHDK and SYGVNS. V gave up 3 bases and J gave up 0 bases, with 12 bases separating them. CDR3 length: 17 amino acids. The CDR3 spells CASSDGGPSSYNSPLHF. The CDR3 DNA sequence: TGTGCCAGCAGTGACGGGGGCCCAAGCTCCTATAATTCACCCCTCCACTTT.

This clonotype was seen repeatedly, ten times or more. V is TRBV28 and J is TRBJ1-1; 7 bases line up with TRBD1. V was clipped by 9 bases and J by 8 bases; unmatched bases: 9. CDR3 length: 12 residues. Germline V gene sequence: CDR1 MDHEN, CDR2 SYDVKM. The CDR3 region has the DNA TGTGCCAGTATACAGGGACAGTCGGAAGCTTTCTTT. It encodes CASIQGQSEAFF. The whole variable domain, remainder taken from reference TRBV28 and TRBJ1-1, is DVKVTQSSRYLVKRTGEKVFLECVQDMDHENMFWYRQDPGLGLRLIYFSYDVKMKEKGDIPEGYSVSREKKERFSLILESASTNQTSMYLCASIQGQSEAFFGQGTRLTVV.

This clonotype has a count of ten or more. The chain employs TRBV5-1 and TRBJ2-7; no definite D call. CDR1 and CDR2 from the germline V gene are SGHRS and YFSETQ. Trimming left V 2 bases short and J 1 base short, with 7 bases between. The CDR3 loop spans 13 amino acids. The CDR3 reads CASSFTRSYEQYF. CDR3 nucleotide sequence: TGCGCCAGCAGCTTCACCAGATCCTACGAGCAGTACTTC.

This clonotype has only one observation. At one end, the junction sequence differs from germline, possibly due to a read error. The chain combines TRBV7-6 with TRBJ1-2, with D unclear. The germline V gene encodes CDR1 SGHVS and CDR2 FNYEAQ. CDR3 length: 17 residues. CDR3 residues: CASSPFQTSRSNYGYTF. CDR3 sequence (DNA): TGTGCCAGCAGCCCCTTTCAGACATCGAGGTCCAACTATGGCTATACCTTC.

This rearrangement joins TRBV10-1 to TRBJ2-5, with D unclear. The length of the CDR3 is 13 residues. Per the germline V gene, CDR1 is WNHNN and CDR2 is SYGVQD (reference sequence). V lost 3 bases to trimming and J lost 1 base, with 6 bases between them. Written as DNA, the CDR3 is TGCGCCAGCAGTGATCGTCGCCAAGAGACCCAGTACTTC. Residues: CASSDRRQETQYF.

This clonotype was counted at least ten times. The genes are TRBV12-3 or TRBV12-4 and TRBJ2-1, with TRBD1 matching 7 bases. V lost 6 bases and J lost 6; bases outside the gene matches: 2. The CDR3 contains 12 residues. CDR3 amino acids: CASRGDSNEQFF. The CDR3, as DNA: TGTGCCAGCAGAGGGGACAGCAATGAGCAGTTCTTC.

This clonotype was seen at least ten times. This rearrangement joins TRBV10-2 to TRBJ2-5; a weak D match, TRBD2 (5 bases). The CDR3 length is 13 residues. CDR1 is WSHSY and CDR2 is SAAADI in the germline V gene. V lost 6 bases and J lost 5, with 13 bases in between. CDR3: CASSKSGRETQYF. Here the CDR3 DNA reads TGCGCCAGCAGCAAGAGCGGTAGGGAGACCCAGTACTTC.

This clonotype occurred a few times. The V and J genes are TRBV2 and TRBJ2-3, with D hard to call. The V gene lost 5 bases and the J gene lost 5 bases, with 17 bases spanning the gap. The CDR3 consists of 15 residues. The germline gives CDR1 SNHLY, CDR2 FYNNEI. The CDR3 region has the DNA TGTGCCAGCAGTCCAACCTCAACCCCGGGAGATACGCAGTATTTT. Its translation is CASSPTSTPGDTQYF. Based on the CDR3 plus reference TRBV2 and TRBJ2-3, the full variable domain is EPEVTQTPSHQVTQMGQEVILRCVPISNHLYFYWYRQILGQKVEFLVSFYNNEISEKSEIFDDQFSVERPDGSNFTLKIRSTKLEDSAMYFCASSPTSTPGDTQYFGPGTRLTVL.

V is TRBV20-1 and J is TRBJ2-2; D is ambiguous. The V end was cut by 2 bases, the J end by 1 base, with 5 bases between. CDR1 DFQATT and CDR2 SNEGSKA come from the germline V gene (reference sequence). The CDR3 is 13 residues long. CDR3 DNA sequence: TGCAGTGCTAGAAAGGGGAACACCGGGGAGCTGTTTTTT. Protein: CSARKGNTGELFF.

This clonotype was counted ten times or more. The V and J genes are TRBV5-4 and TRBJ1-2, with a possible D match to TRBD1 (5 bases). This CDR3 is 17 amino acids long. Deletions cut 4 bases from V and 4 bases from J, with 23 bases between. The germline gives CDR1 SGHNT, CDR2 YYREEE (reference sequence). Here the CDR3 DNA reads TGTGCCAGCAGCCCGACGGGGGTTGGAAGACGGTCCTATGGCTACACCTTC. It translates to CASSPTGVGRRSYGYTF.

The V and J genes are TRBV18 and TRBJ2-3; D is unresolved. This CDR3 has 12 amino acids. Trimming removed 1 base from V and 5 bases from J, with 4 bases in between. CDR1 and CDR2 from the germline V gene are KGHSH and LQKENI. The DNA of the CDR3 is TGTGCCAGCTCACCACGACGAGATACGCAGTATTTT. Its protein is CASSPRRDTQYF.

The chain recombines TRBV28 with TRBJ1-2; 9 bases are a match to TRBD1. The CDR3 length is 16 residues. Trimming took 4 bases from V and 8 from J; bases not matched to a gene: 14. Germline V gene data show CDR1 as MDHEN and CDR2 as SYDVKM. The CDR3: CASSYGLRTGESGYTF. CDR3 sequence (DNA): TGTGCCAGCAGTTACGGCTTGAGGACAGGGGAATCGGGCTACACCTTC.

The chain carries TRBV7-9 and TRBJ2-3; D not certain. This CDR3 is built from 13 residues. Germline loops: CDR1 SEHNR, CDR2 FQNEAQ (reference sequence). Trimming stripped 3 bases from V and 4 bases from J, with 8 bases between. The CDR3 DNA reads TGTGCCAGCAGCTTGGGGTGGGCAGATACGCAGTATTTT. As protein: CASSLGWADTQYF.

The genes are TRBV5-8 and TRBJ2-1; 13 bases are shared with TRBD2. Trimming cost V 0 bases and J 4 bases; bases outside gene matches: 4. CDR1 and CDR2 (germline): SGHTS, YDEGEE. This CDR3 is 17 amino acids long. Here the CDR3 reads CASSLGLAGGAYNEQFF. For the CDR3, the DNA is TGTGCCAGCAGCTTGGGACTAGCGGGAGGAGCATACAATGAGCAGTTCTTC.

The CDR3 sequence: CASSSQPGAPYEQYF. In DNA, the CDR3 is TGTGCCAGCAGCTCCCAGCCAGGGGCCCCCTACGAGCAGTACTTC. This sequence joins TRBV28 and TRBJ2-7, with TRBD1 as a possible D gene (6 bases). CDR1 is MDHEN and CDR2 is SYDVKM in the germline V gene. Trimming pared 6 bases from V and 2 bases from J, leaving 17 bases between. This CDR3 is 15 amino acids long.

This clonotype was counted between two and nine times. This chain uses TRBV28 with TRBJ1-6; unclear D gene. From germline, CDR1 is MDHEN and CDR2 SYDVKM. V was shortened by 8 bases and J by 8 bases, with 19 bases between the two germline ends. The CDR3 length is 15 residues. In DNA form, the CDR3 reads TGTGCCAGCCAGGACGGCGGCCCTAATTATTCACCCCTCCACTTT. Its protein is CASQDGGPNYSPLHF.

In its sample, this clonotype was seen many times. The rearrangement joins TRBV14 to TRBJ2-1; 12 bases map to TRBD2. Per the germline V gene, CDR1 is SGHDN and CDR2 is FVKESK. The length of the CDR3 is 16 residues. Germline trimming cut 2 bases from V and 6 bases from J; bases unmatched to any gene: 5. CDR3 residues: CASSQRLAGVSNEQFF. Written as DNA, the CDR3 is TGTGCCAGCAGCCAAAGACTAGCGGGAGTGAGCAATGAGCAGTTCTTC.

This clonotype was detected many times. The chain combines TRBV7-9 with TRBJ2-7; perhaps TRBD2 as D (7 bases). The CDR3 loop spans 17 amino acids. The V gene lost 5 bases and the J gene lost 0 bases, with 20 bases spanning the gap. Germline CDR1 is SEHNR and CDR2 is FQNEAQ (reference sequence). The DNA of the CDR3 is TGTGCCAGCAGCCCGGGGGCCAGCGGGGCCCGCTCCTACGAGCAGTACTTC. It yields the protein CASSPGASGARSYEQYF. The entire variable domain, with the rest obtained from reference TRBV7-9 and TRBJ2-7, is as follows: DTGVSQNPRHKITKRGQNVTFRCDPISEHNRLYWYRQTLGQGPEFLTYFQNEAQLEKSRLLSDRFSAERPKGSFSTLEIQRTEQGDSAMYLCASSPGASGARSYEQYFGPGTRLTVT.

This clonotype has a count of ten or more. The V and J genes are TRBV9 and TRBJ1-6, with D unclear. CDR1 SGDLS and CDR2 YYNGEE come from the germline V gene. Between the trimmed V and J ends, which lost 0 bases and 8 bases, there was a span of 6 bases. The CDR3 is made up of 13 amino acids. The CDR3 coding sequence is TGTGCCAGCAGCGTAGAGGTCGATTCACCCCTCCACTTT. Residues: CASSVEVDSPLHF.

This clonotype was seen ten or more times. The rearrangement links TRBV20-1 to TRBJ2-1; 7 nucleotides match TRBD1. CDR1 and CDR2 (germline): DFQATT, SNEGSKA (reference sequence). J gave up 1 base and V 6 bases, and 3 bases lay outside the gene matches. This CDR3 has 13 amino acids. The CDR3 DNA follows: TGCAGTGCATGGACAGGATCCTACAATGAGCAGTTCTTC. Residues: CSAWTGSYNEQFF.

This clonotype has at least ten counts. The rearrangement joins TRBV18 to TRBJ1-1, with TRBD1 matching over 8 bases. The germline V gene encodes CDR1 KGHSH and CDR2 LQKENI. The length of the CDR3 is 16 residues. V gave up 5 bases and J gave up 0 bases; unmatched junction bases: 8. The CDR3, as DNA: TGTGCCAGCTCAGTCAGGGGGCTGGGGGTGAACACTGAAGCTTTCTTT. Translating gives CASSVRGLGVNTEAFF.

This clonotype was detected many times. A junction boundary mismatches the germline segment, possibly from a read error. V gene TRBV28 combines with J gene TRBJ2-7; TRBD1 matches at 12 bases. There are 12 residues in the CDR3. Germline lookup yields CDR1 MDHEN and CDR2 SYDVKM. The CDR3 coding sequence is TGTGCCAGCAGTCTGGCCGCGGGACAGGGGGCGTTC. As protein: CASSLAAGQGAF. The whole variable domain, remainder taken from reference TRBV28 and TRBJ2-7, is DVKVTQSSRYLVKRTGEKVFLECVQDMDHENMFWYRQDPGLGLRLIYFSYDVKMKEKGDIPEGYSVSREKKERFSLILESASTNQTSMYLCASSLAAGQGAFGPGTRLTVT.

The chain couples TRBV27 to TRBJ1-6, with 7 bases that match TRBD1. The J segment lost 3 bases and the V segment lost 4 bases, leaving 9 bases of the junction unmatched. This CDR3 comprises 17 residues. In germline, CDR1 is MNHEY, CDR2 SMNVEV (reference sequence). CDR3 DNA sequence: TGTGCCAGCAGTTCTTCCCCCCGACAGGGCTATAATTCACCCCTCCACTTT. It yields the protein CASSSSPRQGYNSPLHF.

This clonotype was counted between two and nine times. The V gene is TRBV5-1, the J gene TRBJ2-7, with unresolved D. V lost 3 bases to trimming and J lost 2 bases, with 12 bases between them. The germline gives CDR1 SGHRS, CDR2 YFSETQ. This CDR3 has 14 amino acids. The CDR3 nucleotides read TGCGCCAGCAGCTCCGGTCGGGCAGCCTACGAGCAGTACTTC. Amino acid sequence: CASSSGRAAYEQYF.

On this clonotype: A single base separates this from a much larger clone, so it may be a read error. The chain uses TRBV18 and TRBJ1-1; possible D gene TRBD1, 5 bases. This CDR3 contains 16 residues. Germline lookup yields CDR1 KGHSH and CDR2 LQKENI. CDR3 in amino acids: CATSPRDVAIVTEAFF. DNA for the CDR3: TGTGCCACCTCACCTCGGGACGTGGCGATTGTCACTGAAGCTTTCTTT.

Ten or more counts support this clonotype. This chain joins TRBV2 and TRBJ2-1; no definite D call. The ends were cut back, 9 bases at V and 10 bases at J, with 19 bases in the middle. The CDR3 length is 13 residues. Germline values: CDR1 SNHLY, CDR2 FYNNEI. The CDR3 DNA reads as TGTGCCAGGTCGAGAAATGTCCAGCCGGAGCAGTTCTTC. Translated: CARSRNVQPEQFF. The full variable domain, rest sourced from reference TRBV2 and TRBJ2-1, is EPEVTQTPSHQVTQMGQEVILRCVPISNHLYFYWYRQILGQKVEFLVSFYNNEISEKSEIFDDQFSVERPDGSNFTLKIRSTKLEDSAMYFCARSRNVQPEQFFGPGTRLTVL.

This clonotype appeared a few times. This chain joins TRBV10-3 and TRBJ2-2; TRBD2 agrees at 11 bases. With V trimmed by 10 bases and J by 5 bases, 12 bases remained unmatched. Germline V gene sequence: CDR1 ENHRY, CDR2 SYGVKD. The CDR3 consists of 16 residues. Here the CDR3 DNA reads TGTGCCACCGCTCTACCCGGGACTAGCGGTACCGGGGAGCTGTTTTTT. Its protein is CATALPGTSGTGELFF.